This T cell receptor (beta chain) was obtained from a study of blood T cell repertoires in COVID-19. Germline loops: CDR1 SQVTM, CDR2 ANQGSEA. The CDR3 runs to 13 residues. Trimming cost V 7 bases and J 5 bases, with 17 bases left between them. As processed by the authors: Amplifying reference gene primers gave estimates of nucleated cell counts. Profiled with immunoSEQ multiplex PCR; TCRdb holds only in-frame clones, not every one. That table supplies the V and J calls and clone size; D and trimming were determined from the DNA. This sample has fewer than 300,000 clones, with roughly 85% found just once.

Sequences were obtained from peripheral blood. This TCR derives from a woman between 50 and 59 years old who had recovered from COVID-19. V usage is TRBV29-1 and J usage is TRBJ1-1, with a weak D call TRBD1 (6 bases). CDR3 nucleotide sequence: TGCAGCGGGGAAAGGGGGTTAAGAACTGAAGCTTTCTTT. Translated: CSGERGLRTEAFF. Based on the CDR3 plus reference TRBV29-1 and TRBJ1-1, the full variable domain is SAVISQKPSRDICQRGTSLTIQCQVDSQVTMMFWYRQQPGQSLTLIATANQGSEATYESGFVIDKFPISRPNLTFSTLTVSNMSPEDSSIYLCSGERGLRTEAFFGQGTRLTVV.